This TCR beta chain comes out of a study of blood T cell repertoires in COVID-19. On the study more broadly: Collection of acute and convalescent COVID-19 samples took place in the United States, Italy and Spain. Sources were T cells, B-cell-depleted T cells, or PBMCs; the material itself was cDNA or gDNA.

Losses at the gene ends were 2 bases for V and 1 base for J; bases not matched to a gene: 14. Germline CDR1 reads MNHEY; CDR2 reads SVGEGT. CDR3 length: 20 amino acids. The table came from immunoSEQ multiplex PCR; TCRdb's copy has only in-frame clones and leaves some out. The sample carries about 240,000 clones, 70% to 85% recorded once. This chain joins TRBV6-2 or TRBV6-3 and TRBJ2-1; TRBD1 aligns across 10 bases. Sequencing was carried out using peripheral blood. This sequence originates from an elderly woman with acute or convalescent COVID-19. The CDR3, as DNA: TGTGCCAGCAGTTACGAAGCCGGGACAGGGGTTGAGGCGTCCTACAATGAGCAGTTCTTC. It yields the protein CASSYEAGTGVEASYNEQFF.